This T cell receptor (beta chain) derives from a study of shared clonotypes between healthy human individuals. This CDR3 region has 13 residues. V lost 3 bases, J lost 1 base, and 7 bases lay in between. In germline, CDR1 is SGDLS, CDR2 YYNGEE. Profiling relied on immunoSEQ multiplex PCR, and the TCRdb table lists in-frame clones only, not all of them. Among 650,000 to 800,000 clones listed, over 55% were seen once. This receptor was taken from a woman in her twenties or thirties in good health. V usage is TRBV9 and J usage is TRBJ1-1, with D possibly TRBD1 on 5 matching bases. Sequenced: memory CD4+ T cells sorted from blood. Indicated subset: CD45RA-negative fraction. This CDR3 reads CASSGQQNTEAFF. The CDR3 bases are TGTGCCAGCAGCGGACAGCAGAACACTGAAGCTTTCTTT.